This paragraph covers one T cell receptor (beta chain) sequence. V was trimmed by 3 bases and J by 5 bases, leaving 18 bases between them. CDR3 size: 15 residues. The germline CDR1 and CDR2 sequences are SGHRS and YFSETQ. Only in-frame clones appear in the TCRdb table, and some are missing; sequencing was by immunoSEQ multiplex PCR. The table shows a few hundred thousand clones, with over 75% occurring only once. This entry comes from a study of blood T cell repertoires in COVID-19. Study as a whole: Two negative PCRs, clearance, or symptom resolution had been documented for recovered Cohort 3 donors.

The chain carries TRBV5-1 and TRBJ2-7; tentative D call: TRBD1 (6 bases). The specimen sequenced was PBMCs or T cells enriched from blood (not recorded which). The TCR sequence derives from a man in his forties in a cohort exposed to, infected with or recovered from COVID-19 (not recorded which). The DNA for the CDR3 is TGCGCCAGCAGCTCGGACAGCCCCCACCGGGACGAGCAGTACTTC. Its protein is CASSSDSPHRDEQYF.